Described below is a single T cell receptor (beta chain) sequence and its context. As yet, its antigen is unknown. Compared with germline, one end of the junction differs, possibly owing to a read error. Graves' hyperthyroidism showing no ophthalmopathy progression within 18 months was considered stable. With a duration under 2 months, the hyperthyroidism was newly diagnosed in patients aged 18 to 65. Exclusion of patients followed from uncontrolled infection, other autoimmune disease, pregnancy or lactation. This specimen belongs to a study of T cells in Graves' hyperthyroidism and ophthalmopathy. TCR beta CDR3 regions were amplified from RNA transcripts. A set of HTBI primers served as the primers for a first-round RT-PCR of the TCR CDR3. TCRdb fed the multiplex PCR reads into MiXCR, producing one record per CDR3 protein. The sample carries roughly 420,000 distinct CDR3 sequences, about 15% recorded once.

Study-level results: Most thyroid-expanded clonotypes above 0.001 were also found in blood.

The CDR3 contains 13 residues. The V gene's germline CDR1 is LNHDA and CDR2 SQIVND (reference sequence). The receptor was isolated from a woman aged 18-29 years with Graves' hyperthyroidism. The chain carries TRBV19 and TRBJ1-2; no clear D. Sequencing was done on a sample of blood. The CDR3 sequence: CANSRGSNYGYTF. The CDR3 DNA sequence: TGTGCCAATAGTAGAGGCAGTAACTATGGCTACACCTTC.